The 22 T cell receptor beta chains given below trace back to one sample, sequenced in a study of molecular identifiers for immune sequencing clone quantification. In TCRdb, the PCR reads were re-called with MiXCR into one record per CDR3 protein. Among about 320,000 distinct CDR3 sequences, 24% were seen once, and the ten largest hold around 0.76%. The specimen sequenced was naive CD8+ T cells from blood, with Jurkat cell RNA spiked in. Specified subset: FACS-sorted CD8+CD4-CCR7+CD45RA+ naive T cells. These receptors came from a human donor in good health. Some libraries in this study had Jurkat cell RNA spiked in.

The chain couples TRBV30 to TRBJ2-2, with D hard to call. Trimming removed 4 bases from V and 6 bases from J, with 9 bases in between. Germline-derived CDR1 and CDR2 are GTSNPN and SVGIG (reference sequence). CDR3 length: 12 residues. CDR3 loop: CAWNLLSGELFF. The CDR3 DNA reads as TGTGCCTGGAACCTGCTGTCCGGGGAGCTGTTTTTT.

This clonotype was recorded at least ten times. The rearrangement links TRBV7-9 to TRBJ2-1; TRBD2 matches at 11 bases. V was pared by 4 bases and J by 6 bases, with 5 bases of the junction left unmatched. Germline lookup yields CDR1 SEHNR and CDR2 FQNEAQ (reference sequence). This CDR3 has 15 residues. The CDR3 coding sequence is TGTGCCAGCAGCTCAAATCTAGCGGGGGGCAATGAGCAGTTCTTC. Its translation: CASSSNLAGGNEQFF.

This clonotype was picked up a small number of times. This sequence joins TRBV12-3 or TRBV12-4 and TRBJ2-3, with D possibly matching TRBD1 (6 bases). The CDR3 totals 15 residues. Trimming pared 3 bases from V and 2 bases from J, leaving 12 bases between. CDR3 sequence (DNA): TGTGCCAGCAGTTTTTCAGGGGATCCCACAGATACGCAGTATTTT. Amino acids: CASSFSGDPTDTQYF.

This clonotype was seen more than once but under ten times. One end of the junction fails to match germline, which may point to a read error. The rearrangement links TRBV5-1 to TRBJ2-5; D unclear. This CDR3 has 13 amino acids. In germline, CDR1 is SGHRS, CDR2 YFSETQ. CDR3 amino acids: CASSSDSRKTRYF. The CDR3 DNA sequence: TGCGCCAGCAGCTCCGACTCTCGAAAGACCCGGTACTTC.

The CDR3 DNA follows: TGTGCCAGCAGCCCCCGGGACAGAACCGACTACGAGCAGTACTTC. Translated: CASSPRDRTDYEQYF. The V gene is TRBV7-9, the J gene TRBJ2-7; 7 bases align to TRBD1. This CDR3 spans 15 amino acids. After removal of 5 bases from V and 3 bases from J, the junction contained 10 bases not matched to a gene. CDR1 and CDR2 from the germline V gene are SEHNR and FQNEAQ (reference sequence). Together with reference TRBV7-9 and TRBJ2-7, the CDR3 gives the full variable domain: DTGVSQNPRHKITKRGQNVTFRCDPISEHNRLYWYRQTLGQGPEFLTYFQNEAQLEKSRLLSDRFSAERPKGSFSTLEIQRTEQGDSAMYLCASSPRDRTDYEQYFGPGTRLTVT.

The chain carries TRBV7-2 and TRBJ2-7; D uncertain. V lost 5 bases to trimming and J lost 7 bases, with 9 bases between them. CDR1 is SGHTA, CDR2 FQGNSA, per germline. There are 11 residues in the CDR3. CDR3 coding DNA: TGTGCCAGCAGCATAAACGGGGAGCAGTACTTC. This translates into CASSINGEQYF. Together with reference TRBV7-2 and TRBJ2-7, the CDR3 gives the full variable domain: GAGVSQSPSNKVTEKGKDVELRCDPISGHTALYWYRQSLGQGLEFLIYFQGNSAPDKSGLPSDRFSAERTGGSVSTLTIQRTQQEDSAVYLCASSINGEQYFGPGTRLTVT.

This clonotype has only a few counts. The CDR3 loop is CSVEDSWDRNNEQFF. CDR3 bases: TGCAGCGTTGAAGATTCGTGGGATAGGAACAATGAGCAGTTCTTC. The V and J genes are TRBV29-1 and TRBJ2-1; D uncertain. The V gene lost 0 bases and the J gene lost 5 bases, with 14 bases spanning the gap. Germline values: CDR1 SQVTM, CDR2 ANQGSEA. The CDR3 has 15 amino acids.

This clonotype was counted ten times or more. This rearrangement joins TRBV6-5 to TRBJ2-7, with 12 bases aligning to TRBD2. J gave up 5 bases and V 6 bases, and 11 bases lay outside the gene matches. Germline V gene sequence: CDR1 MNHEY, CDR2 SVGAGI. The CDR3 totals 16 residues. In DNA, the CDR3 is TGTGCCAGCAGACTGACTGGACTAGCGGGGAGGGACGAGCAGTACTTC. Translating gives CASRLTGLAGRDEQYF.

This clonotype came up once. The junction does not match germline at one end; this may be a read error. The chain is built from TRBV30 and TRBJ1-1; no definite D call. Germline CDR1 is GTSNPN and CDR2 is SVGIG (reference sequence). This CDR3 comprises 13 residues. CDR3 sequence reads: CTWSVHRNTEAFF. The CDR3 DNA reads as TGTACCTGGAGTGTACATAGGAACACTGAAGCTTTCTTT. Together with reference TRBV30 and TRBJ1-1, the CDR3 gives the full variable domain: SQTIHQWPATLVQPVGSPLSLECTVEGTSNPNLYWYRQAAGRGLQLLFYSVGIGQISSEVPQNLSASRPQDRQFILSSKKLLLSDSGFYLCTWSVHRNTEAFFGQGTRLTVV.

The chain recombines TRBV7-2 with TRBJ2-7, with TRBD2 identical over 7 bases. The V gene end was trimmed by 5 bases and the J gene end by 7 bases; junction bases not matched to a gene: 20. The CDR3 runs 17 residues. The germline V gene has CDR1 SGHTA and CDR2 FQGNSA. The CDR3 spells CASSRFPSLVGGREQYF. The CDR3, as DNA: TGTGCCAGCAGCCGTTTCCCCTCGCTCGTGGGGGGGAGGGAGCAGTACTTC. The entire variable domain, with the rest obtained from reference TRBV7-2 and TRBJ2-7, is as follows: GAGVSQSPSNKVTEKGKDVELRCDPISGHTALYWYRQSLGQGLEFLIYFQGNSAPDKSGLPSDRFSAERTGGSVSTLTIQRTQQEDSAVYLCASSRFPSLVGGREQYFGPGTRLTVT.

Remarks on this clonotype: This clone may be a read error of a much larger clone one base away. The chain links TRBV24-1 to TRBJ2-1; 12 bases fit TRBD2. The germline V gene has CDR1 KGHDR and CDR2 SFDVKD. The CDR3 is 18 residues long. The CDR3 DNA reads TGTGCCACCTGTGATTTACCCCGGACTAGCGGGACGTACAATGAGCAGTTCTTC. It encodes CATCDLPRTSGTYNEQFF.

This clonotype was detected only a few times. The CDR3 sequence is CSVEVPPSTGDLNYGYTF. The DNA for the CDR3 is TGCAGCGTTGAAGTTCCCCCTTCTACAGGGGACCTTAACTATGGCTACACCTTC. The chain uses TRBV29-1 and TRBJ1-2; 7 bases are a match to TRBD1. Germline V gene sequence: CDR1 SQVTM, CDR2 ANQGSEA. V lost 1 base to trimming and J lost 1 base; unmatched junction nucleotides: 15. The CDR3 consists of 18 residues.

This clonotype was counted at least ten times. The chain is built from TRBV28 and TRBJ2-7, with D maybe TRBD1 (5 bases). The length of the CDR3 is 11 residues. V lost 7 bases, J lost 3 bases, and 7 bases lay in between. Germline V CDR1 and CDR2: MDHEN, SYDVKM. The CDR3 bases are TGTGCCAGCAATGACAGCTACGAGCAGTACTTC. Protein: CASNDSYEQYF. The variable domain in full, completed from reference TRBV28 and TRBJ2-7, reads DVKVTQSSRYLVKRTGEKVFLECVQDMDHENMFWYRQDPGLGLRLIYFSYDVKMKEKGDIPEGYSVSREKKERFSLILESASTNQTSMYLCASNDSYEQYFGPGTRLTVT.

With respect to this clonotype: Given a much more abundant clone one base away, this may be a read error. The chain recombines TRBV29-1 with TRBJ2-1; 14 nucleotides line up with TRBD2. Germline CDR1 reads SQVTM; CDR2 reads ANQGSEA. This CDR3 has 13 residues. CDR3 residues: CGVGGLAGVEQFF. CDR3 coding DNA: TGCGGCGTTGGGGGACTAGCGGGAGTCGAGCAGTTCTTC.

This clonotype was detected ten times or more. The chain has TRBV29-1 and TRBJ1-1; a weak D match, TRBD1 (6 bases). Trimming shortened V by 3 bases and J by 6 bases, and 11 bases separated the two germline ends. The CDR3 has 12 residues. Germline V gene data show CDR1 as SQVTM and CDR2 as ANQGSEA. The CDR3 spells CSVERQGSEAFF. The CDR3 coding sequence is TGCAGCGTTGAGCGGCAGGGGTCTGAAGCTTTCTTT.

The chain links TRBV19 to TRBJ1-2; D unresolved. The CDR3 loop spans 14 amino acids. V was pared by 5 bases and J by 3 bases, with 13 bases between. In germline, CDR1 is LNHDA, CDR2 SQIVND (reference sequence). DNA of the CDR3: TGTGCCAGTAGTTTCTCCGCGGACCACTATGGCTACACCTTC. It translates to CASSFSADHYGYTF.

This clonotype was picked up many times. The chain joins TRBV12-3 or TRBV12-4 to TRBJ1-1, with D maybe TRBD1 (6 bases). This CDR3 region has 14 residues. Trimming took 9 bases from V and 0 from J, leaving 14 bases between them. CDR3 bases: TGTGCCAGTGGTCAGGGGCCCGTGAACACTGAAGCTTTCTTT. Protein: CASGQGPVNTEAFF.

Concerning this clonotype itself: A read error may explain this, as a much larger clone is one base away. The chain uses TRBV5-1 and TRBJ1-2; no reliable D call. V was pared by 4 bases and J by 4 bases, with 8 bases between. The CDR3 consists of 12 residues. Germline lookup yields CDR1 SGHRS and CDR2 YFSETQ. The CDR3: CASSAQSYGYTF. The CDR3 DNA reads TGCGCCAGCAGCGCCCAGTCCTATGGCTACACCTTC.

This clonotype was counted a few times. The J gene is TRBJ2-7, the V gene TRBV28; TRBD1 matches at 9 bases. After removal of 2 bases from V and 3 bases from J, the junction contained 20 bases not matched to a gene. CDR1 is MDHEN and CDR2 is SYDVKM in the germline V gene. There are 20 residues in the CDR3. The CDR3 DNA reads TGTGCCAGCAGTTTAGGGACAGGGATCCTTGAAGTCCTACCTCACTACGAGCAGTACTTC. Its translation: CASSLGTGILEVLPHYEQYF.

Points on this clonotype: This may be a read error: a much more frequent sequence differs by one nucleotide. The chain links TRBV7-9 to TRBJ2-3; D call uncertain. Trimming took 4 bases from V and 4 from J, leaving 15 bases between them. This CDR3 spans 15 amino acids. From germline, CDR1 is SEHNR and CDR2 FQNEAQ (reference sequence). The CDR3: CASSSTRSTADTQYF. The CDR3 region has the DNA TGTGCCAGCAGCTCAACGAGGTCAACGGCAGATACGCAGTATTTT.

This clonotype was observed a single time. A much larger clone sits a single nucleotide away, making a read error possible. This chain joins TRBV7-9 and TRBJ1-1; TRBD1 agrees at 8 bases. Germline loops: CDR1 SEHNR, CDR2 FQNEAQ (reference sequence). The CDR3 length is 17 residues. CDR3 sequence reads: CASSLAGQAFMNTEASF. The CDR3 region has the DNA TGTGCCAGCAGCTTAGCGGGACAGGCATTTATGAACACTGAAGCTTCCTTT.

As to this clonotype: This clone may be a read error of a much larger clone one base away. This chain connects TRBV4-3 to TRBJ2-7; 7 nucleotides agree with TRBD1. Germline V lookup: CDR1 LGHNA, CDR2 YSLEER. The CDR3 totals 16 residues. The junction had 11 bases not matched to a gene; V was cut back by 1 base and J by 5 bases. CDR3 amino acids: CASSQGQGPGGDEQYF. CDR3 nucleotide sequence: TGCGCCAGCAGCCAAGGACAGGGACCAGGAGGCGACGAGCAGTACTTC.